Each of the 13 T cell receptor beta chains below was sequenced from the same sample in a study of T-cell reconstitution after alpha-beta-depleted transplantation in children. TCRbeta library construction was performed incorporating unique molecular identifiers. TCRdb ran MiXCR on the PCR reads and lists one entry per CDR3 protein. Among around 370,000 distinct CDR3 sequences listed, 10% were seen once. Here the sequenced sample was PBMCs from the stem cell graft donor, taken from the stem cell graft. These TCRs come from a human donor who donated a stem cell graft to a child with acute lymphoblastic leukemia.

This clonotype has at least ten counts. Relative to the germline gene, one junction end is altered; a read error may explain this. This rearrangement joins TRBV7-7 to TRBJ2-7; D tentatively fits TRBD1 or TRBD2 (5 bases each). Germline V CDR1 and CDR2: SSHAT, FNYEAQ (reference sequence). The CDR3 consists of 14 residues. CDR3 nucleotide sequence: TGTGCTAGCAGTGCACATGAGGGACCCTACGAGCAGTACTTC. It specifies CASSAHEGPYEQYF.

J is TRBJ2-7 and V is TRBV5-1, with 7 bases aligning to TRBD1. Germline-derived CDR1 and CDR2 are SGHRS and YFSETQ. This CDR3 has 14 amino acids. With V trimmed by 1 base and J by 4 bases, 5 bases remained unmatched. CDR3 loop: CASSLWGTAYEQYF. As DNA, the CDR3 is TGCGCCAGCAGCTTGTGGGGGACAGCATACGAGCAGTACTTC.

The V gene is TRBV9, the J gene TRBJ2-7, with D uncertain. V lost 0 bases and J lost 3, with 13 bases in between. This CDR3 is 15 amino acids long. From germline, CDR1 is SGDLS and CDR2 YYNGEE. The CDR3 sequence is CASSVGGDSVYEQYF. CDR3 sequence (DNA): TGTGCCAGCAGCGTAGGTGGGGATTCGGTCTACGAGCAGTACTTC.

Only a few counts were recorded for this clonotype. V usage is TRBV9 and J usage is TRBJ2-3, with 15 bases fitting TRBD2. The CDR3 has 18 amino acids. After removal of 3 bases from V and 3 bases from J, the junction contained 8 bases not matched to a gene. Germline assignment: CDR1 SGDLS and CDR2 YYNGEE. CDR3 in DNA: TGTGCCAGCAGCGCGACCCTTGGACTAGCGGGAGGGACAGATACGCAGTATTTT. Protein sequence: CASSATLGLAGGTDTQYF.

The V and J genes are TRBV10-3 and TRBJ1-1; D unresolved. CDR1 is ENHRY, CDR2 SYGVKD, per germline. The CDR3 has 13 amino acids. The ends were cut back, 8 bases at V and 4 bases at J, with 14 bases in the middle. The CDR3 coding sequence is TGTGCCATCGTGGTGGCTCTCGGCACTGAAGCTTTCTTT. Translating it yields CAIVVALGTEAFF.

The V call is TRBV7-6, the J call TRBJ2-1; TRBD2 might be the D (6 bases). The germline gives CDR1 SGHVS, CDR2 FNYEAQ. The CDR3 runs to 16 residues. Trimming removed 5 bases from V and 4 bases from J, with 18 bases in between. The CDR3 spells CASSLHRDSEYNEQFF. The CDR3, as DNA: TGTGCCAGCAGCCTGCACCGGGACTCCGAATACAATGAGCAGTTCTTC.

This chain connects TRBV6-4 to TRBJ2-2; D not certain. The V end lost 3 bases, the J end lost 2 bases, and 4 bases lay between the germline ends. This CDR3 has 13 residues. Germline CDR1 MRHNA, CDR2 SNTAGT. Written as DNA, the CDR3 is TGTGCCAGCAGTGAGGCAAACACCGGGGAGCTGTTTTTT. This gives the protein CASSEANTGELFF.

The chain's CDR3 is CASPIDGGSEPLHF. The CDR3 region has the DNA TGTGCCAGCCCAATCGATGGAGGGTCCGAACCCCTCCACTTT. V usage is TRBV7-3 and J usage is TRBJ1-6; D is uncertain. V dropped 8 bases and J dropped 12 bases, with 20 bases sitting between them. This CDR3 is built from 14 residues. Germline V gene data show CDR1 as SGHTA and CDR2 as FQGTGA.

There are a few counts of this clonotype. The chain uses TRBV30 and TRBJ2-7, with TRBD2 matching over 14 bases. CDR3 length equals 16 residues. Germline V gives CDR1 GTSNPN, CDR2 SVGIG (reference sequence). Trimming at V came to 0 bases and at J to 3 bases, leaving 4 bases not matched to a gene. CDR3 region: CAWSVGLAGGLYEQYF. CDR3 DNA sequence: TGTGCCTGGAGTGTCGGACTAGCGGGAGGCCTCTACGAGCAGTACTTC.

This clonotype was counted only a few times. The V call is TRBV19, the J call TRBJ2-1; 12 nucleotides line up with TRBD2. The trim removed 6 bases at V and 6 bases at J, leaving 3 bases unmatched. There are 14 residues in the CDR3. CDR1 LNHDA and CDR2 SQIVND come from the germline V gene (reference sequence). In nucleotides, the CDR3 is TGTGCCAGTAGCCTAGCGGGAGGGCTCAATGAGCAGTTCTTC. Amino acids: CASSLAGGLNEQFF.

The table lists this clonotype with a few counts. The genes are TRBV7-8 and TRBJ2-5; tentatively, D is TRBD2 (6 bases). V was clipped by 5 bases and J by 3 bases, with 10 bases between them. Germline CDR1 reads SGHVS; CDR2 reads FQNEAQ. The CDR3 consists of 13 residues. The CDR3 bases are TGTGCCAGCAGCCTTATAGCGGAAGAGACCCAGTACTTC. This translates into CASSLIAEETQYF.

The chain has TRBV5-1 and TRBJ1-1, with D maybe TRBD1 (5 bases). Trimming cost V 3 bases and J 2 bases, with 14 bases left between them. Looked up from germline, CDR1 is SGHRS and CDR2 is YFSETQ. The CDR3 contains 15 residues. This CDR3 reads CASSSFDSANTEAFF. The CDR3 nucleotides read TGCGCCAGCAGCTCCTTCGACAGCGCTAACACTGAAGCTTTCTTT.

This clonotype was observed a few times. This chain uses TRBV3-1 with TRBJ2-3, with 8 positions matching TRBD2. Losses at the gene ends were 1 base for V and 1 base for J; bases not matched to a gene: 13. The CDR3 covers 19 residues. Germline assignment: CDR1 LGHDT and CDR2 YNNKEL (reference sequence). The CDR3 spells CASSQANDPGGYGTDTQYF. The CDR3 nucleotides are TGTGCCAGCAGCCAAGCCAACGACCCGGGGGGGTACGGCACAGATACGCAGTATTTT.